This TCR beta chain was documented in a study of T cell responses to AZD1222 COVID-19 vaccine. Produced via immunoSEQ multiplex PCR; TCRdb's table is partial and in-frame only. The sample consists of more than 100,000 clones, 70% to 90% of them appearing once. The ends were cut back, 4 bases at V and 6 bases at J, with 9 bases in the middle. Per germline, CDR1 SGHAT and CDR2 FQNNGV. This CDR3 spans 12 amino acids. V gene TRBV11-2 combines with J gene TRBJ1-2, with D possibly being TRBD1 (6 bases). This receptor was identified in an adult in good health. Source: peripheral blood, taken on day 0 of AZD1222 vaccination. This chain's CDR3 is CASSWEGDGYTF. The CDR3 bases are TGTGCCAGCAGCTGGGAGGGGGATGGCTACACCTTC.